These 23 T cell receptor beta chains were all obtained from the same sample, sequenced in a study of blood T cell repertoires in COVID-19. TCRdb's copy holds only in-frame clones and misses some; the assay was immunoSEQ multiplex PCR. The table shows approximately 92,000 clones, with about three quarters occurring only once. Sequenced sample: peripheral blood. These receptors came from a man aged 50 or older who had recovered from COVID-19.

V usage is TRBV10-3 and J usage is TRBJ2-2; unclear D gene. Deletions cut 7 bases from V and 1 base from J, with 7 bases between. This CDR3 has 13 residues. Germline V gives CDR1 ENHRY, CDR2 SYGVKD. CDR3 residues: CAITPGNTGELFF. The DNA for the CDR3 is TGTGCCATCACCCCGGGGAACACCGGGGAGCTGTTTTTT.

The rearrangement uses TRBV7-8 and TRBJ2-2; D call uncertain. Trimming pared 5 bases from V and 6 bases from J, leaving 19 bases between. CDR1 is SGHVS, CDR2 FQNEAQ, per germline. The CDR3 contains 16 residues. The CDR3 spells CASSRTETFGSGELFF. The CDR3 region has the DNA TGTGCCAGCAGCCGTACGGAGACTTTCGGCTCCGGGGAGCTGTTTTTT. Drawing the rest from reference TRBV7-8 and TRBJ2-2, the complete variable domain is GAGVSQSPRYKVAKRGQDVALRCDPISGHVSLFWYQQALGQGPEFLTYFQNEAQLDKSGLPSDRFFAERPEGSVSTLKIQRTQQEDSAVYLCASSRTETFGSGELFFGEGSRLTVL.

CDR3 sequence reads: CASRKDRDGQPQHF. The CDR3 nucleotides read TGTGCCAGCAGAAAGGACAGGGATGGACAGCCCCAGCATTTT. V usage is TRBV6-6 and J usage is TRBJ1-5, with TRBD1 matching over 8 bases. The germline V gene has CDR1 MNHNY and CDR2 SVGAGI (reference sequence). V gave up 6 bases and J gave up 7 bases; unmatched junction bases: 8. The CDR3 extends over 14 amino acids.

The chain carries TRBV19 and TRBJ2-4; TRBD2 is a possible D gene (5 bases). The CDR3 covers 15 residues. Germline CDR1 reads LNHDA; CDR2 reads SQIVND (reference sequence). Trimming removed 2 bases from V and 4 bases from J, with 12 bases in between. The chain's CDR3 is CASSIISGYKNIQYF. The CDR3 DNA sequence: TGTGCCAGTAGTATAATCTCGGGATATAAAAACATTCAGTACTTC.

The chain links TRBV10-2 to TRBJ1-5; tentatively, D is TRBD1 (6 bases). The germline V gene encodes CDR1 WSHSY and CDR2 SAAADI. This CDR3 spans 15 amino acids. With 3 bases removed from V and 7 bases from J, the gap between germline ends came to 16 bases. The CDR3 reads CASSEGWGLEQPQHF. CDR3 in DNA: TGCGCCAGCAGTGAAGGGTGGGGGCTCGAACAGCCCCAGCATTTT.

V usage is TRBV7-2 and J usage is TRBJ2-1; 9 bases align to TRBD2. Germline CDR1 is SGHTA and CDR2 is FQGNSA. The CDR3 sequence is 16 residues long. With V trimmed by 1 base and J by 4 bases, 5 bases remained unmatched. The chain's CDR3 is CASSLGLAVTYNEQFF. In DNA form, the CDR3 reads TGTGCCAGCAGCTTAGGACTAGCGGTGACTTACAATGAGCAGTTCTTC.

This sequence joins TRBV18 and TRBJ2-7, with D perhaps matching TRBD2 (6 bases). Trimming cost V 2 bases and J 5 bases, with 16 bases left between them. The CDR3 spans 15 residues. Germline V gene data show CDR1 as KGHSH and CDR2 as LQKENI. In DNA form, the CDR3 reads TGTGCCAGCTCACCAGGCCCGGGGGATGGGAACGAGCAGTACTTC. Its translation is CASSPGPGDGNEQYF.

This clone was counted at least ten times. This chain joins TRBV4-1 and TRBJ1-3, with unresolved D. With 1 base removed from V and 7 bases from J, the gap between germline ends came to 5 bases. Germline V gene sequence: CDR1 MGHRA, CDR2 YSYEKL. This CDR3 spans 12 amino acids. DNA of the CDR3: TGCGCCAGCAGCCAAGTTGCGAACACCATATATTTT. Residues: CASSQVANTIYF.

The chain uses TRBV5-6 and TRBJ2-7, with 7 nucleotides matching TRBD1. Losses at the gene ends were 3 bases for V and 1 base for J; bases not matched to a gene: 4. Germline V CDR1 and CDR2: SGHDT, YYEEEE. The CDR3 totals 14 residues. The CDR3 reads CASSSGTASYEQYF. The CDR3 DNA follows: TGTGCCAGCAGCTCCGGGACAGCGTCCTACGAGCAGTACTTC.

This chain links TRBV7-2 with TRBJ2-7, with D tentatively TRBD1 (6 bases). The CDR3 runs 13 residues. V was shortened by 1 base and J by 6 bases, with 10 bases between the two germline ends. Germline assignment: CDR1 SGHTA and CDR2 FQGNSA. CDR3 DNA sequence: TGTGCCAGCAGCTTAGGACAGGTGGGCGAGCAGTACTTC. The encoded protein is CASSLGQVGEQYF.

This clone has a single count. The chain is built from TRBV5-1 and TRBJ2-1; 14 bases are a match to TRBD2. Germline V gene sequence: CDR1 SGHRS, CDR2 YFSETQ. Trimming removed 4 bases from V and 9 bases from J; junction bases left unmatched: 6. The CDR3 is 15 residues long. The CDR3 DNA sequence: TGCGCCAGCAGCCCGGGACTAGCGGGAGCAAGTGAGCAGTTCTTC. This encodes CASSPGLAGASEQFF.

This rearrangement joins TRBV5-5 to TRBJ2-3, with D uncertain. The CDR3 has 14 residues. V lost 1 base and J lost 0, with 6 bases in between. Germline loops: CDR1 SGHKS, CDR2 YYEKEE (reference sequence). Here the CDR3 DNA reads TGTGCCAGCAGCTTGCAACGGAGCACAGATACGCAGTATTTT. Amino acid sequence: CASSLQRSTDTQYF.

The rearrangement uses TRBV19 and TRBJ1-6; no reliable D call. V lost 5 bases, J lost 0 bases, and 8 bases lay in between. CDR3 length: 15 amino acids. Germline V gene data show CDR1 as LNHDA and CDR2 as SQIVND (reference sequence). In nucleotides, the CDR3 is TGTGCCAGTAGTCCACAGAGCTCCTATAATTCACCCCTCCACTTT. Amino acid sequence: CASSPQSSYNSPLHF.

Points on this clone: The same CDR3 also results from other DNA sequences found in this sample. CDR3 nucleotide sequence: TGCGCCAGCAGCCATCGGGAAGGCCGGGCGAATGAGCAGTTCTTC. This gives the protein CASSHREGRANEQFF. This sequence joins TRBV4-3 and TRBJ2-1, with D possibly being TRBD2 (5 bases). The germline V gene encodes CDR1 LGHNA and CDR2 YSLEER. Between the trimmed V and J ends, which lost 3 bases and 7 bases, there was a span of 16 bases. The CDR3 totals 15 residues.

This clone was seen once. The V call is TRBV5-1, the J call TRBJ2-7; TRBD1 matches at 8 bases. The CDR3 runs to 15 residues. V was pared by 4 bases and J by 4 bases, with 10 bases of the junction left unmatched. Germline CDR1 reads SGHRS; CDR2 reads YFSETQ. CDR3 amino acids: CASSPSGTGYYEQYF. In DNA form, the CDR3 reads TGCGCCAGCAGCCCCTCCGGGACAGGTTATTACGAGCAGTACTTC. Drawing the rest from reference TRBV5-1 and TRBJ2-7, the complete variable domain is KAGVTQTPRYLIKTRGQQVTLSCSPISGHRSVSWYQQTPGQGLQFLFEYFSETQRNKGNFPGRFSGRQFSNSRSEMNVSTLELGDSALYLCASSPSGTGYYEQYFGPGTRLTVT.

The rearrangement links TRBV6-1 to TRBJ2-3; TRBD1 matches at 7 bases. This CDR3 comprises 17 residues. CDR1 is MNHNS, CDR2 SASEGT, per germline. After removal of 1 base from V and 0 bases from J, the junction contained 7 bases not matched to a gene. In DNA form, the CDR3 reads TGTGCCAGCAGTGAAGATGCGGACAGGACCAGCACAGATACGCAGTATTTT. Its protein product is CASSEDADRTSTDTQYF.

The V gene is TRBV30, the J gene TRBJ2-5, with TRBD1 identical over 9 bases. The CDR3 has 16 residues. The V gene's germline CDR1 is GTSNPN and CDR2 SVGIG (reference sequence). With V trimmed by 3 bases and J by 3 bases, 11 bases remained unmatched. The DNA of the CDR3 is TGTGCCTGGAGACTCCTCGGCGGGACAGGGAAAGAGACCCAGTACTTC. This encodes CAWRLLGGTGKETQYF. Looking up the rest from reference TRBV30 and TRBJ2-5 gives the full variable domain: SQTIHQWPATLVQPVGSPLSLECTVEGTSNPNLYWYRQAAGRGLQLLFYSVGIGQISSEVPQNLSASRPQDRQFILSSKKLLLSDSGFYLCAWRLLGGTGKETQYFGPGTRLLVL.

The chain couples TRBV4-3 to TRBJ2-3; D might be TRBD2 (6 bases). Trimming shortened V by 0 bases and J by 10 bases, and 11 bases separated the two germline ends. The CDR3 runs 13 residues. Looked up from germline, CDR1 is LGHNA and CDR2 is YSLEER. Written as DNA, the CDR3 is TGCGCCAGCAGCCAAGAGGGCGGGACGGCGCAGTATTTT. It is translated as CASSQEGGTAQYF.

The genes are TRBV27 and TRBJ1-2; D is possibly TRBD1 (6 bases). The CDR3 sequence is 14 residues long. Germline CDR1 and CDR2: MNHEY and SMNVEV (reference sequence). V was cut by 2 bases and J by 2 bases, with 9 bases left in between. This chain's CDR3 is CASSLNTGNYGYTF. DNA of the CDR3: TGTGCCAGCAGTTTAAATACAGGGAACTATGGCTACACCTTC.

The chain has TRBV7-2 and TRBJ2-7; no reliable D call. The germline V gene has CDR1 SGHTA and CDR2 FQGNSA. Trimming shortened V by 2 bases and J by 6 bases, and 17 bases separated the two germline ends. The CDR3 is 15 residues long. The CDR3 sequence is CASSLLGQSNSEQYF. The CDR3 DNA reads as TGTGCCAGCAGCTTATTGGGTCAGTCGAACAGCGAGCAGTACTTC.

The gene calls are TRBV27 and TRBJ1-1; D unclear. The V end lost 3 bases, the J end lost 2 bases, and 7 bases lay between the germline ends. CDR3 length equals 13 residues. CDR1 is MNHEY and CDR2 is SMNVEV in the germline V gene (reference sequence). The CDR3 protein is CASSFSVNTEAFF. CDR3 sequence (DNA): TGTGCCAGCAGTTTTTCCGTTAACACTGAAGCTTTCTTT.

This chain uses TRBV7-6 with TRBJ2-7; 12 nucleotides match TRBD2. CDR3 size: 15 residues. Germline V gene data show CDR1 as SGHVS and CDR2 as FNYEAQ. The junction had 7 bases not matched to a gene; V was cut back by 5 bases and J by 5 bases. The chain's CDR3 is CASSPRTSGTHEQYF. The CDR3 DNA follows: TGTGCCAGCAGCCCCCGGACTAGCGGGACCCACGAGCAGTACTTC. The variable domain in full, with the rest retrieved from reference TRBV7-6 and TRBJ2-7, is GAGVSQSPRYKVTKRGQDVALRCDPISGHVSLYWYRQALGQGPEFLTYFNYEAQQDKSGLPNDRFSAERPEGSISTLTIQRTEQRDSAMYRCASSPRTSGTHEQYFGPGTRLTVT.

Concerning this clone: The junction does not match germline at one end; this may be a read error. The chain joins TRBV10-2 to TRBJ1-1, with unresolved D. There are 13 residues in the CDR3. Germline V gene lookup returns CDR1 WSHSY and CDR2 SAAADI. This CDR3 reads CASTLKQNTEAFF. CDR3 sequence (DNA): TGTGCCAGCACCTTGAAACAGAACACTGAAGCTTTCTTT.